This record looks at one TCR beta chain sequence and its context. Its antigen is unknown. No clone much larger than this one lies a single base away; base qualities are absent. In light of the paper, this sample's time point label describes: baseline before first vaccination. Vaccinee samples were obtained from the UK trials COV001 and COV002, which included a single-blind randomized controlled phase 2/3 trial of AZD1222 (ChAdOx1 nCoV-19) in healthy adults. Trial participant PBMC samples were collected at day 0 and day 28 after the second dose for TCRbeta chain sequencing. The data were taken from a study of T cell responses to AZD1222 COVID-19 vaccine (dated by TCRdb to about 2021). With regard to the full study: AZD1222 recipients whose second dose came at about 4 weeks and those whose second dose came at about 12 weeks were combined into one group, since spike-specific TCR depth and breadth did not differ between the two schedules. A total of 230 to 250 trial participants underwent TCR sequencing, of whom about 210 received two doses of AZD1222 and some 26 received two doses of the MenACWY control vaccine. Trial participants were enrolled by age into subgroups of 18-55, 56-69 and 70-plus years, and around 150, 29 and 61 TCR-sequenced participants, respectively, were included in these subgroups.

Results and caveats for the whole study, not just this receptor: Because no day 14 peak-response samples were available, repertoires were characterized only after the peak T cell response. Participants were mostly white British, with more females than males. The authors suggested clonal diversity may have been underestimated. Reportedly, almost half of the unique spike-specific TCRs recognized epitopes lying outside the regions that are mutated in the B.1.351 and B.1.1.7 variants. In the small 56-69-year group, the increase in depth fell short of significance, most likely because of low power. After two AZD1222 doses, spike-specific TCR breadth and depth were significantly higher than at day 0 and than in MenACWY recipients. Only five to seven AZD1222 recipients were SARS-CoV-2 seropositive at baseline, limiting conclusions about previously exposed vaccinees. Vaccine-associated CD4 TCRs spanned the whole spike protein, with dominant responses in regions 160-218 and 743-854.

The CDR3 regions of human TCRbeta chains were analyzed by immunosequencing. As for the original processing: Repertoire TCRs were matched against a reference library of SARS-CoV-2-specific TCRs generated with the MIRA antigen-specificity platform. Breadth was defined as the fraction of unique TCRs that were SARS-CoV-2-associated. Depth was defined as the fraction of total T cells that were SARS-CoV-2-associated. Using the MIRA data, each spike-specific TCR was assigned both to the spike region to which the TCR was reactive and to a CD4 or CD8 class. Log10-transformed breadth and depth values were compared by one-way ANOVA with Sidak's multiple comparisons tests. TCRdb limited this immuneACCESS table to in-frame rearrangements with V and J called. A share of clones is missing; checked studies link under half to unresolved V genes, and the rest is unexplained. Clone size and V and J calls were adopted from that table, with D and trimming inferred from the DNA. In all, the sample holds more than 100,000 clones, and around 86% of those were seen once. Roughly 1.1% of the sample is taken by the ten largest.

The sequence came from an adult in good health. The sample in question was peripheral blood, obtained on day 0 of AZD1222 vaccination.

The nucleotide sequence reads as follows: TGCGCCAGCAGCTGGGGGACAGGGGCCCCAGATACGCAGTATTTT. This translates into CASSWGTGAPDTQYF. Recombination connected TRBV5-1 to TRBJ2-3, and TRBD1 aligns with 10 junction nucleotides. Taken from the germline V gene, the CDR1 and CDR2 loops are SGHRS and YFSETQ. After removal of 3 bases from V and 4 bases from J, the junction retains 5 bases not matched to a gene. The CDR3 holds 15 amino acids from the cysteine to the phenylalanine. CDR3 DNA only is kept here, 45 bases in frame from base 1.